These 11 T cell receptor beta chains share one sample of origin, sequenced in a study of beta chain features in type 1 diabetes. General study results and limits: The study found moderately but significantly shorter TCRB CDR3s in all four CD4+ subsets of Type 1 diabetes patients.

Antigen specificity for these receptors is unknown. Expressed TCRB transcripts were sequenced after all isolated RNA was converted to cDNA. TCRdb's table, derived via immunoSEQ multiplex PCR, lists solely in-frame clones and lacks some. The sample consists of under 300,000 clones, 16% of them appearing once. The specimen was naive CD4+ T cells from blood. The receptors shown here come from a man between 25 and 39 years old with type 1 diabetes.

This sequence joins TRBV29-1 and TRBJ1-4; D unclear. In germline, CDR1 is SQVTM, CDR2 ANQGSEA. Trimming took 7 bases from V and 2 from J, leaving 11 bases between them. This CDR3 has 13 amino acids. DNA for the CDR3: TGCAGCGCAGGATCGCGGACTAATGAAAAACTGTTTTTT. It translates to CSAGSRTNEKLFF.

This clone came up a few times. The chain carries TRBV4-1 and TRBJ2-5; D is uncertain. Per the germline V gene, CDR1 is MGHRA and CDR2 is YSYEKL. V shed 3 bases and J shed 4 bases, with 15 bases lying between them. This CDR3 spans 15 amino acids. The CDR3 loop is CASSHRLGNGETQYF. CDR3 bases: TGCGCCAGCAGCCACCGCCTAGGGAATGGAGAGACCCAGTACTTC.

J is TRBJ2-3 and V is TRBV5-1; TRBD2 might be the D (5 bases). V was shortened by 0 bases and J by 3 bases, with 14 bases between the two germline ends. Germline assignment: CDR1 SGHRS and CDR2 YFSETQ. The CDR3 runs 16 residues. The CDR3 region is CASSLGGSLGTDTQYF. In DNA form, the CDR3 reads TGCGCCAGCAGCTTGGGAGGGAGCCTAGGGACAGATACGCAGTATTTT.

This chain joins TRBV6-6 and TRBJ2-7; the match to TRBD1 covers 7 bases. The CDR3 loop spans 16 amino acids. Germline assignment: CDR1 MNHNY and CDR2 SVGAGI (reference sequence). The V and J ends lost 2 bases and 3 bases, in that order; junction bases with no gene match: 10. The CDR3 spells CASSYEAWDRYYEQYF. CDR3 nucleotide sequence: TGTGCCAGCAGTTACGAGGCCTGGGACAGATACTACGAGCAGTACTTC.

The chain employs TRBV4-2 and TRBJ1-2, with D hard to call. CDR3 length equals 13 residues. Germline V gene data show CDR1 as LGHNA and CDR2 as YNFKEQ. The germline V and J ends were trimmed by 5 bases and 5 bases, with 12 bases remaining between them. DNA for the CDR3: TGTGCCAGCAGCAAGGACGGACCGTATGGCTACACCTTC. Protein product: CASSKDGPYGYTF.

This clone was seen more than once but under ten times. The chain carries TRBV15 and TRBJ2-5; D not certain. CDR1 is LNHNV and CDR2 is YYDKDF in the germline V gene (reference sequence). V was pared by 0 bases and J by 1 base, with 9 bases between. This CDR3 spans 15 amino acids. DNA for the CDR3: TGTGCCACCAGCAGAGAAGTCACAGCCCAAGAGACCCAGTACTTC. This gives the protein CATSREVTAQETQYF.

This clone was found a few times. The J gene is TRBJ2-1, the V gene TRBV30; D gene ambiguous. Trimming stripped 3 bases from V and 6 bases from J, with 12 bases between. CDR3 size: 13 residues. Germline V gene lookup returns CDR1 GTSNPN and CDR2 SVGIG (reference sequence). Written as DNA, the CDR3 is TGTGCCTGGAGGGTACAAGGGATCAATGAGCAGTTCTTC. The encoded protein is CAWRVQGINEQFF. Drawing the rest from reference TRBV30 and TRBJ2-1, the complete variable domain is SQTIHQWPATLVQPVGSPLSLECTVEGTSNPNLYWYRQAAGRGLQLLFYSVGIGQISSEVPQNLSASRPQDRQFILSSKKLLLSDSGFYLCAWRVQGINEQFFGPGTRLTVL.

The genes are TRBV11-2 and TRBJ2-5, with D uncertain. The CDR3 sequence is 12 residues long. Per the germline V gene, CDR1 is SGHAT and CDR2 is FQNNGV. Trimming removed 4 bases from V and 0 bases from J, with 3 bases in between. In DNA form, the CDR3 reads TGTGCCAGCAGCTCCGACCAAGAGACCCAGTACTTC. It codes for CASSSDQETQYF.

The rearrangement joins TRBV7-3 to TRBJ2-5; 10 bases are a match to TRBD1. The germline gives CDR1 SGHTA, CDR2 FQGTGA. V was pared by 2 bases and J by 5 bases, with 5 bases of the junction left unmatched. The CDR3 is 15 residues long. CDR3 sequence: CASSLSGTGAETQYF. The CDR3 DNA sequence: TGTGCCAGCAGCTTATCCGGGACAGGGGCCGAGACCCAGTACTTC.

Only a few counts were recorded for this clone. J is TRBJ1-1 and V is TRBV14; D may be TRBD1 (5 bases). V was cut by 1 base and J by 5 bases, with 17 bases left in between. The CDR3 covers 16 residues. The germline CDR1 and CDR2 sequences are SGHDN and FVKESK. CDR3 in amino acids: CASSQGLGQAGTEAFF. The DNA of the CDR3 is TGTGCCAGCAGCCAAGGATTGGGGCAGGCGGGAACTGAAGCTTTCTTT. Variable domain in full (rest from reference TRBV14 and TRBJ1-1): EAGVTQFPSHSVIEKGQTVTLRCDPISGHDNLYWYRRVMGKEIKFLLHFVKESKQDESGMPNNRFLAERTGGTYSTLKVQPAELEDSGVYFCASSQGLGQAGTEAFFGQGTRLTVV.

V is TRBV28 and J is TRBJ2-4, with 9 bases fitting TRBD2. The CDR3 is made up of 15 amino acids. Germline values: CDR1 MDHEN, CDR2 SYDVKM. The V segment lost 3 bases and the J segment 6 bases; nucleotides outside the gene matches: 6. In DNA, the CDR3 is TGTGCCAGCAGTTTGGGCGGGAGGGCCGGAAACATTCAGTACTTC. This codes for CASSLGGRAGNIQYF.